This record covers a single T cell receptor beta chain. Its target is unknown. Diagnoses rested on clinical symptoms, serum thyroxine and TRAb, thyroid ultrasound and orbital computed tomography. The data stem from a study of T cells in Graves' hyperthyroidism and ophthalmopathy. Study-wide context: The initial diagnosis was the point when peripheral blood was collected, ahead of any treatment.

Broader study findings: Most thyroid clonotypes expanded above 0.001 appeared in blood too.

Germline V gene lookup returns CDR1 SQVTM and CDR2 ANQGSEA. This CDR3 region has 14 residues. The V gene end was trimmed by 4 bases and the J gene end by 5 bases; junction bases not matched to a gene: 9. Authors of the study amplified TCR beta CDR3 regions from RNA transcripts. The primer set for the first-round RT-PCR of the TCR CDR3 was HTBI. TCRdb re-called the multiplex PCR reads through MiXCR, storing one row per CDR3 protein. Of some 800,000 distinct CDR3 sequences in the sample, about two fifths were seen once. The source is a young man with Graves' hyperthyroidism. The gene calls are TRBV29-1 and TRBJ1-1, with TRBD1 matching 8 bases. What was sequenced was blood. In nucleotides, the CDR3 is TGCAGCGTTGCGACAGGGGACTTCGGGACTGAAGCTTTCTTT. Protein sequence: CSVATGDFGTEAFF.